This record concerns one TCR beta chain sequence. Profiled with immunoSEQ multiplex PCR; TCRdb holds only in-frame clones, not every one. This table has 70,000 to 95,000 clones, approximately 95% appearing once. The CDR3 is 12 amino acids. Germline values: CDR1 KGHSH, CDR2 LQKENI. Trimming stripped 5 bases from V and 7 bases from J, with 12 bases between. The sample originates from a study of technical replicates of blood from several donors. The chain combines TRBV18 with TRBJ2-7; unclear D gene. The TCR was taken from a human donor in good health. Sequencing was carried out using T cells isolated from PBMCs. The CDR3 DNA reads TGTGCCAGCTCAATACGCAGGATAGAGCAGTACTTC. This codes for CASSIRRIEQYF. Full variable domain (missing parts from reference TRBV18 and TRBJ2-7): NAGVMQNPRHLVRRRGQEARLRCSPMKGHSHVYWYRQLPEEGLKFMVYLQKENIIDESGMPKERFSAEFPKEGPSILRIQQVVRGDSAAYFCASSIRRIEQYFGPGTRLTVT.